Each of the 10 T cell receptor beta chains below was sequenced from the same sample in a study of shared clonotypes between healthy human individuals. Data came from immunoSEQ multiplex PCR; TCRdb stores just in-frame clones and leaves some out. The table has around 2,000,000 clones, more than 85% seen once; the top ten hold more than 1.5%. The naive CD8 population came from CD45RO-negative cells selected for CCR7, without terminally differentiated effector memory CD45RA+ cells. Source material: naive CD8+ T cells from PBMCs. The receptors were gathered from a man younger than 35 in good health. Some clones in this sample may be carry-over from other donors' samples.

The rearrangement joins TRBV6-5 to TRBJ2-7, with 8 positions matching TRBD1. The germline CDR1 and CDR2 sequences are MNHEY and SVGAGI. The CDR3 is 13 amino acids. J lost 5 bases, V lost 4 bases, and 4 bases had no gene match. The CDR3 DNA sequence: TGTGCCAGCAGTTGGACAGGGAACGACGAGCAGTACTTC. This gives the protein CASSWTGNDEQYF.

The V and J genes are TRBV27 and TRBJ2-1, with 10 positions matching TRBD2. The CDR3 is 15 amino acids. Germline V CDR1 and CDR2: MNHEY, SMNVEV (reference sequence). V lost 2 bases to trimming and J lost 10 bases; unmatched junction nucleotides: 8. CDR3 nucleotide sequence: TGTGCCAGCAGTTTAGGGCTAGCGGGAGTTGGGGAGCAGTTCTTC. As protein: CASSLGLAGVGEQFF.

This sequence joins TRBV7-9 and TRBJ2-2; D possibly uses TRBD1 or TRBD2 (5 bases each). Trimming pared 4 bases from V and 3 bases from J, leaving 21 bases between. CDR1 is SEHNR, CDR2 FQNEAQ, per germline (reference sequence). This CDR3 has 18 amino acids. The CDR3 here is CASSSRVRVLGDTGELFF. CDR3 DNA sequence: TGTGCCAGCAGCTCGAGGGTCCGGGTCCTAGGGGACACCGGGGAGCTGTTTTTT.

The CDR3 region is CASSQGGGARNQPQHF. CDR3 in DNA: TGTGCCAGCAGCCAGGGAGGGGGGGCGCGGAATCAGCCCCAGCATTTT. J is TRBJ1-5 and V is TRBV7-8; maybe TRBD1 (6 bases). There are 16 residues in the CDR3. CDR1 and CDR2 from the germline V gene are SGHVS and FQNEAQ. The ends were cut back, 5 bases at V and 4 bases at J, with 18 bases in the middle.

This rearrangement joins TRBV6-5 to TRBJ1-1; TRBD1 is a possible D gene (6 bases). The CDR3 sequence is 13 residues long. V was pared by 6 bases and J by 4 bases, with 12 bases between. CDR1 is MNHEY and CDR2 is SVGAGI in the germline V gene. DNA for the CDR3: TGTGCCAGCAGGTTAGCAGGGGTCACTGAAGCTTTCTTT. Its translation is CASRLAGVTEAFF.

The V gene is TRBV6-1, the J gene TRBJ2-7, with D perhaps TRBD2 (6 bases). The V gene lost 4 bases and the J gene lost 6 bases, with 19 bases spanning the gap. The CDR3 totals 15 residues. From germline, CDR1 is MNHNS and CDR2 SASEGT. The CDR3 nucleotides are TGTGCCAGCAGTGGGGTTCGGGACTCCCTCACCGAGCAGTACTTC. This encodes CASSGVRDSLTEQYF.

V is TRBV30 and J is TRBJ2-2; 7 bases line up with TRBD2. V gave up 3 bases and J gave up 4 bases; unmatched junction bases: 5. This CDR3 is built from 14 residues. Germline V lookup: CDR1 GTSNPN, CDR2 SVGIG (reference sequence). The CDR3 DNA reads TGTGCCTGGAGCGGCAGGGAGGGCACCGGGGAGCTGTTTTTT. It translates to CAWSGREGTGELFF.

V is TRBV5-4 and J is TRBJ2-7; no clear D gene. The V and J ends lost 3 bases and 5 bases respectively, with 21 bases between them. The CDR3 is made up of 16 amino acids. Germline CDR1 SGHNT, CDR2 YYREEE (reference sequence). This chain's CDR3 is CASSYRLGLVGHEQYF. The CDR3 DNA follows: TGTGCCAGCAGCTACCGACTTGGTCTGGTGGGCCACGAGCAGTACTTC.

This clone was seen a single time. V gene TRBV28 combines with J gene TRBJ2-4; D assignment may be TRBD1 or TRBD2 (5 bases each). Trimming took 3 bases from V and 6 from J, leaving 18 bases between them. This CDR3 comprises 16 residues. Germline V CDR1 and CDR2: MDHEN, SYDVKM. CDR3 nucleotides: TGTGCCAGCAGTTTGGTTCGGGGATCTGGGGGAAACATTCAGTACTTC. Translating gives CASSLVRGSGGNIQYF.

This rearrangement joins TRBV27 to TRBJ2-3; D might be TRBD2 (6 bases). Germline CDR1 is MNHEY and CDR2 is SMNVEV (reference sequence). The CDR3 is 16 residues long. With 10 bases removed from V and 3 bases from J, the gap between germline ends came to 23 bases. This CDR3 is CATLHASGEATDTQYF. The CDR3 DNA reads TGTGCCACCCTCCACGCATCGGGGGAGGCAACAGATACGCAGTATTTT.